The clone carrying this T cell receptor beta chain was recorded at least ten times. Its target is unknown. DNA and RNA were both co-extracted from about 19-30 mg of bulk tissue that had not been sorted. Viable tumor cell content exceeded 80% in every tumor sample. TCR beta cDNA was made from 450 to 600 ng total RNA with a constant-region primer. It was through three nested multiplex PCR rounds of slightly modified ARM-PCR that TCR beta libraries arose. TRBV1-TRBV30 forward primers paired with a C-beta reverse primer were used in the first two PCR rounds, which ran roughly 9 cycles each. TCRdb redid the calling of the multiplex PCR reads with MiXCR, one entry per CDR3 protein. The sample lists 45,000 or so distinct CDR3 sequences; 73% were seen once. The data were taken from a study of tumor-infiltrating lymphocytes in primary liver carcinoma. General study findings and limits: Against blood, tumors held a significantly higher top-250-clone fraction (p = 0.039).

CDR1 is SGHVS and CDR2 is FQNEAQ in the germline V gene. This CDR3 is 16 amino acids long. Trimming cost V 4 bases and J 5 bases; bases outside gene matches: 11. The sample taken for sequencing was liver tumor tissue from sampling region 2. Stated subset: tumor region T2, inferior pole. This clonotype was sampled from a man aged 35 to 55 with primary liver carcinoma and hepatitis B virus infection. This chain links TRBV7-8 with TRBJ2-7, with 10 bases fitting TRBD1. The DNA of the CDR3 is TGTGCCAGCAGCTCCGCCTCGACAGGGGGCATCAACGAGCAGTACTTC. Amino acids: CASSSASTGGINEQYF.